The present TCR beta chain was sequenced within a study of blood T cell repertoires in COVID-19. Study at large: Acute-phase and convalescent COVID-19 samples originated in the United States, Italy and Spain. T cells, B-cell-depleted T cells, or PBMCs provided the cDNA or gDNA that served as material.

As processed by the authors: Using reference gene primer amplification, nucleated cell counts were estimated. Assay used: immunoSEQ multiplex PCR; TCRdb lists only in-frame clones, some missing. V and J calls and clone size are given by that table; D and trimming were obtained from the DNA. The profile shows under 300,000 clones, 82% of them singletons. This clonotype originated in a woman aged 55-75 years with active or convalescent COVID-19. What was sequenced was peripheral blood.

This CDR3 is CASSVSPDSYNEQFF. CDR3 bases: TGTGCCAGCAGCGTTTCTCCCGACAGTTACAATGAGCAGTTCTTC. The chain uses TRBV9 and TRBJ2-1, with TRBD1 as a possible D gene (5 bases). CDR1 SGDLS and CDR2 YYNGEE come from the germline V gene. Deletions cut 2 bases from V and 4 bases from J, with 13 bases between. The CDR3 is 15 residues long.